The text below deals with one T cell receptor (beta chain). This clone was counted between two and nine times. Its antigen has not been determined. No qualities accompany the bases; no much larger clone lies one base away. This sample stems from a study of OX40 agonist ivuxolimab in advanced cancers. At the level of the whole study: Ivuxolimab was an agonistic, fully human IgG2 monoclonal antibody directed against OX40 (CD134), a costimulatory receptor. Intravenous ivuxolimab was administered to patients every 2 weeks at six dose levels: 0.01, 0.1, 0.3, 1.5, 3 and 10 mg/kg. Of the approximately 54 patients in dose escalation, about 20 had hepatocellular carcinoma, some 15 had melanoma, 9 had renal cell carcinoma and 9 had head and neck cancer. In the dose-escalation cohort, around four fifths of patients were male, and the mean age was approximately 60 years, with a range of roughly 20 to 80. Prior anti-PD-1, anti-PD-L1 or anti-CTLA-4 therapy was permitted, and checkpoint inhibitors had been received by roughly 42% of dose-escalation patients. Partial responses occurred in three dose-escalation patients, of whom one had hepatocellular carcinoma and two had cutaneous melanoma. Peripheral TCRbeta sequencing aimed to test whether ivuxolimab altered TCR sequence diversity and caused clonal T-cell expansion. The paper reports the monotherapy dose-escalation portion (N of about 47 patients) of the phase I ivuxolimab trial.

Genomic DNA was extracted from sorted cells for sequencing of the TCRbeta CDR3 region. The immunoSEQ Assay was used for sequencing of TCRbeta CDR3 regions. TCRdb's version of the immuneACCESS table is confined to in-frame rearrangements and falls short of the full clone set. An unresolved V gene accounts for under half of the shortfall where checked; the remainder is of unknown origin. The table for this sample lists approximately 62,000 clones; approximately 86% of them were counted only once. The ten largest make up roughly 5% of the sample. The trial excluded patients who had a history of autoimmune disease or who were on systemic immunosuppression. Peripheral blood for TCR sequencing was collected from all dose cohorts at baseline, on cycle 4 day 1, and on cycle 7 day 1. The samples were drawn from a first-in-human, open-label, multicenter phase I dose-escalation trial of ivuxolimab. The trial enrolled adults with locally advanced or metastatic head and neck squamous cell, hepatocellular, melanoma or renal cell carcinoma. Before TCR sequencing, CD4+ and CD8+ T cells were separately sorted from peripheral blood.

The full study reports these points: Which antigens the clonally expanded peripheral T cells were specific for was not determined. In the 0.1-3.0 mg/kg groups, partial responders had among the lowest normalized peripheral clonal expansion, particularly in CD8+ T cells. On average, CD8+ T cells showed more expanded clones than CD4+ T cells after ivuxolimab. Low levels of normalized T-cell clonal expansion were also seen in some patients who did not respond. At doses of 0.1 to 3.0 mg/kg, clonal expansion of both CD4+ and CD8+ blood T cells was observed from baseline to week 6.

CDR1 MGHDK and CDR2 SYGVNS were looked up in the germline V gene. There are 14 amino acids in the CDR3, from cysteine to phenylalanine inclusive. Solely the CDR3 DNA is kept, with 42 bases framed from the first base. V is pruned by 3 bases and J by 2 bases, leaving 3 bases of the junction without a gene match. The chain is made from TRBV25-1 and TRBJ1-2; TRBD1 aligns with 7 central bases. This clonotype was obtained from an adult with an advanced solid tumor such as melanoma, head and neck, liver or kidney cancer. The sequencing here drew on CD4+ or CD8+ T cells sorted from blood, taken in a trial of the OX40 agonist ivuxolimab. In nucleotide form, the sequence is TGTGCCAGCAGTGACCGGGACAGAAACTATGGCTACACCTTC. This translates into CASSDRDRNYGYTF.